The 25 T cell receptor beta chains below were found in one sample sequenced in a study of shared clonotypes between healthy human individuals. Libraries were prepared by immunoSEQ multiplex PCR; TCRdb keeps only in-frame clonotypes and omits some of them. The sample consists of around 2.1 million clones, approximately 96% of them appearing once. The sequenced sample consisted of naive CD4+ T cells sorted from blood. As for subset: CD45RA+ positively selected. The receptor source for this set is a man aged 18 to 30 in good health.

The chain combines TRBV6-5 with TRBJ2-1; possible D gene TRBD2, 6 bases. Between the trimmed V and J ends, which lost 7 bases and 6 bases, there was a span of 16 bases. The CDR3 consists of 14 residues. CDR1 is MNHEY and CDR2 is SVGAGI in the germline V gene. CDR3 nucleotides: TGTGCCAGCAACCGCCAGGAGGGAGCCAATGAGCAGTTCTTC. It codes for CASNRQEGANEQFF.

In this sample, this clone turned up once. The chain is built from TRBV7-2 and TRBJ2-1; 9 bases are shared with TRBD2. This CDR3 comprises 15 residues. Germline V lookup: CDR1 SGHTA, CDR2 FQGNSA. V dropped 2 bases and J dropped 3; count of bases not matched to a gene: 2. The CDR3 is CASSLLAGIYNEQFF. The DNA of the CDR3 is TGTGCCAGCAGCTTACTAGCGGGGATCTACAATGAGCAGTTCTTC.

This chain connects TRBV18 to TRBJ2-5; the D is unclear. This CDR3 is 13 amino acids long. Trimming removed 1 base from V and 5 bases from J, with 8 bases in between. CDR1 and CDR2 (germline): KGHSH, LQKENI. The CDR3 region is CASSPRVLETQYF. In DNA form, the CDR3 reads TGTGCCAGCTCACCACGGGTATTGGAGACCCAGTACTTC.

The rearrangement links TRBV27 to TRBJ1-2; 8 nucleotides match TRBD1. The CDR3 has 14 residues. The trim removed 5 bases at V and 6 bases at J, leaving 8 bases unmatched. Germline lookup yields CDR1 MNHEY and CDR2 SMNVEV (reference sequence). The CDR3 sequence is CASSPRTGSDGYTF. The CDR3, as DNA: TGTGCCAGCAGTCCCCGGACAGGGAGTGATGGCTACACCTTC.

The chain recombines TRBV5-1 with TRBJ2-7; D may be TRBD1 or TRBD2 (5 bases each). V was clipped by 0 bases and J by 5 bases, with 15 bases between them. CDR1 and CDR2 from the germline V gene are SGHRS and YFSETQ. The CDR3 contains 15 residues. CDR3 DNA sequence: TGCGCCAGCAGCTTGGTACGAGGGGCGCGGGACGAGCAGTACTTC. Translation: CASSLVRGARDEQYF. The full variable domain, its missing parts supplied by reference TRBV5-1 and TRBJ2-7, is KAGVTQTPRYLIKTRGQQVTLSCSPISGHRSVSWYQQTPGQGLQFLFEYFSETQRNKGNFPGRFSGRQFSNSRSEMNVSTLELGDSALYLCASSLVRGARDEQYFGPGTRLTVT.

The chain has TRBV6-5 and TRBJ1-1, with a tentative D call TRBD1 (5 bases). V lost 8 bases and J 0 bases, leaving 16 bases between the germline ends. Germline CDR1 reads MNHEY; CDR2 reads SVGAGI. This CDR3 spans 15 amino acids. The CDR3 DNA reads as TGTGCCAGCCGCCGCGGGGACCCCCTGAACACTGAAGCTTTCTTT. This encodes CASRRGDPLNTEAFF.

The V gene is TRBV6-1, the J gene TRBJ1-2; D not resolved. Trimming pared 4 bases from V and 1 base from J, leaving 13 bases between. Germline V lookup: CDR1 MNHNS, CDR2 SASEGT. The CDR3 loop spans 15 amino acids. The CDR3: CASSGSPELNYGYTF. DNA of the CDR3: TGTGCCAGCAGTGGGAGCCCGGAACTTAACTATGGCTACACCTTC.

On this clone: Other DNA sequences from this sample encode an identical CDR3 as well. The CDR3 spells CAWSVSSKETQYF. In DNA, the CDR3 is TGTGCCTGGAGTGTAAGTTCCAAGGAGACCCAGTACTTC. This chain links TRBV30 with TRBJ2-5; D is unclear. CDR3 length: 13 residues. CDR1 and CDR2 (germline): GTSNPN, SVGIG (reference sequence). V was pared by 0 bases and J by 5 bases, with 10 bases between. Looking up the rest from reference TRBV30 and TRBJ2-5 gives the full variable domain: SQTIHQWPATLVQPVGSPLSLECTVEGTSNPNLYWYRQAAGRGLQLLFYSVGIGQISSEVPQNLSASRPQDRQFILSSKKLLLSDSGFYLCAWSVSSKETQYFGPGTRLLVL.

V usage is TRBV5-1 and J usage is TRBJ2-1, with 9 bases fitting TRBD1. The CDR3 is 16 residues long. Germline V gene data show CDR1 as SGHRS and CDR2 as YFSETQ. V lost 0 bases and J lost 6; bases outside the gene matches: 7. CDR3 protein: CASSLVFGTGLNEQFF. CDR3 DNA: TGCGCCAGCAGCTTGGTTTTCGGGACAGGGCTCAATGAGCAGTTCTTC. Full variable domain (rest looked up from reference TRBV5-1 and TRBJ2-1): KAGVTQTPRYLIKTRGQQVTLSCSPISGHRSVSWYQQTPGQGLQFLFEYFSETQRNKGNFPGRFSGRQFSNSRSEMNVSTLELGDSALYLCASSLVFGTGLNEQFFGPGTRLTVL.

About this clone itself: At the DNA level, this CDR3 is encoded by other sequences in the same sample as well. This chain connects TRBV5-1 to TRBJ1-1; 7 bases agree with TRBD1. J gave up 1 base and V 4 bases, and 1 base lay outside the gene matches. The CDR3 spans 13 residues. Germline CDR1 SGHRS, CDR2 YFSETQ. The CDR3 coding sequence is TGCGCCAGCAGCCGGACAGGGAACACTGAAGCTTTCTTT. Its translation: CASSRTGNTEAFF.

The V gene is TRBV25-1, the J gene TRBJ2-1, with D maybe TRBD1 (6 bases). Per the germline V gene, CDR1 is MGHDK and CDR2 is SYGVNS. The CDR3 is 13 amino acids. The germline V and J ends were trimmed by 2 bases and 6 bases, with 8 bases remaining between them. CDR3 nucleotide sequence: TGTGCCAGCAGTGAAGCAGGGGCCAATGAGCAGTTCTTC. Translation gives CASSEAGANEQFF.

This chain connects TRBV2 to TRBJ2-3; 9 bases are a match to TRBD2. V was clipped by 7 bases and J by 0 bases; unmatched bases: 8. The CDR3 is 16 residues long. Germline lookup yields CDR1 SNHLY and CDR2 FYNNEI. CDR3 in DNA: TGTGCCAGCACTAAGACTAGCGGAGTTAGCACAGATACGCAGTATTTT. This sequence encodes CASTKTSGVSTDTQYF.

The chain carries TRBV5-1 and TRBJ2-5; D is undetermined. The CDR3 spans 13 residues. V was clipped by 2 bases and J by 5 bases, with 10 bases between them. Germline loops: CDR1 SGHRS, CDR2 YFSETQ. CDR3 nucleotide sequence: TGCGCCAGCAGCTTTGGTAGTGTGGAGACCCAGTACTTC. Protein: CASSFGSVETQYF.

A remark on this clone: The sample carries other DNA sequences with the same CDR3. The V gene is TRBV7-2, the J gene TRBJ2-3; 9 bases are a match to TRBD1. Trimming cost V 3 bases and J 3 bases; bases outside gene matches: 4. This CDR3 spans 15 amino acids. Germline values: CDR1 SGHTA, CDR2 FQGNSA. CDR3 DNA sequence: TGTGCCAGCAGCTTGACGGGACAGGGAACAGATACGCAGTATTTT. Protein sequence: CASSLTGQGTDTQYF. The full variable domain, its missing parts supplied by reference TRBV7-2 and TRBJ2-3, is GAGVSQSPSNKVTEKGKDVELRCDPISGHTALYWYRQSLGQGLEFLIYFQGNSAPDKSGLPSDRFSAERTGGSVSTLTIQRTQQEDSAVYLCASSLTGQGTDTQYFGPGTRLTVL.

As for this clone: This same CDR3 is encoded by further DNA sequences in the sample. This chain connects TRBV6-5 to TRBJ1-6; D might be TRBD1 (5 bases). Germline CDR1 is MNHEY and CDR2 is SVGAGI. This CDR3 contains 15 residues. V was clipped by 4 bases and J by 5 bases, with 12 bases between them. The CDR3 here is CASSSRGADNSPLHF. In DNA, the CDR3 is TGTGCCAGCAGTTCCCGAGGGGCAGATAATTCACCCCTCCACTTT.

The chain joins TRBV9 to TRBJ2-1; TRBD2 aligns across 9 bases. The CDR3 totals 17 residues. The J segment lost 2 bases and the V segment lost 2 bases, leaving 8 bases of the junction unmatched. Germline V gives CDR1 SGDLS, CDR2 YYNGEE. CDR3 protein: CASSVSGLAFPYNEQFF. Here the CDR3 DNA reads TGTGCCAGCAGCGTTTCTGGACTAGCGTTCCCCTACAATGAGCAGTTCTTC.

The rearrangement uses TRBV7-8 and TRBJ1-1; D call uncertain. The V gene lost 3 bases and the J gene lost 0 bases, with 2 bases spanning the gap. This CDR3 comprises 12 residues. Germline loops: CDR1 SGHVS, CDR2 FQNEAQ. The CDR3 spells CASSLLNTEAFF. The CDR3 nucleotides read TGTGCCAGCAGCTTGCTGAACACTGAAGCTTTCTTT. The whole variable domain, filled in from reference TRBV7-8 and TRBJ1-1, reads GAGVSQSPRYKVAKRGQDVALRCDPISGHVSLFWYQQALGQGPEFLTYFQNEAQLDKSGLPSDRFFAERPEGSVSTLKIQRTQQEDSAVYLCASSLLNTEAFFGQGTRLTVV.

This clone came up once. This chain joins TRBV5-1 and TRBJ2-7; D ambiguous. The CDR3 covers 12 residues. Per germline, CDR1 SGHRS and CDR2 YFSETQ. The germline V and J ends were trimmed by 3 bases and 5 bases, with 9 bases remaining between them. The CDR3 DNA reads TGCGCCAGCAGCTCGACAATCGACGAGCAGTACTTC. It specifies CASSSTIDEQYF.

The rearrangement joins TRBV5-1 to TRBJ2-7; D gene unclear. V lost 5 bases, J lost 6 bases, and 12 bases lay in between. Germline CDR1 and CDR2: SGHRS and YFSETQ. The CDR3 consists of 12 residues. The DNA for the CDR3 is TGCGCCAGCAGTAGTTTCACCGGCGAGCAGTACTTC. Its translation: CASSSFTGEQYF.

In nucleotides, the CDR3 is TGTGCCAGCAGCTCCGGGACAGGGGGCGGAGAGACCCAGTACTTC. It specifies CASSSGTGGGETQYF. V and J are TRBV7-2 and TRBJ2-5, with 12 bases aligning to TRBD1. CDR1 is SGHTA and CDR2 is FQGNSA in the germline V gene. The CDR3 loop spans 15 amino acids. J was trimmed by 4 bases and V by 4 bases; bases with no gene match: 4.

This chain uses TRBV6-6 with TRBJ2-7, with 7 bases identical to TRBD1. CDR3 length: 15 amino acids. V gave up 7 bases and J gave up 2 bases; unmatched junction bases: 11. The V gene's germline CDR1 is MNHNY and CDR2 SVGAGI (reference sequence). This CDR3 reads CASTPPGTVPYEQYF. The CDR3 DNA follows: TGTGCCAGCACCCCGCCCGGGACAGTCCCCTACGAGCAGTACTTC.

This rearrangement joins TRBV5-1 to TRBJ2-2, with 10 bases lining up with TRBD2. V lost 5 bases and J lost 5; bases outside the gene matches: 9. The CDR3 loop spans 16 amino acids. The germline V gene encodes CDR1 SGHRS and CDR2 YFSETQ. In DNA form, the CDR3 reads TGCGCCAGCAGTCGGGGTGGTAGCGGGAGGACCGGGGAGCTGTTTTTT. Translated: CASSRGGSGRTGELFF. The full variable domain, completed using reference TRBV5-1 and TRBJ2-2, is KAGVTQTPRYLIKTRGQQVTLSCSPISGHRSVSWYQQTPGQGLQFLFEYFSETQRNKGNFPGRFSGRQFSNSRSEMNVSTLELGDSALYLCASSRGGSGRTGELFFGEGSRLTVL.

This chain uses TRBV2 with TRBJ2-7; 10 bases are shared with TRBD2. Per germline, CDR1 SNHLY and CDR2 FYNNEI. The V and J ends lost 6 bases and 3 bases, in that order; junction bases with no gene match: 11. This CDR3 comprises 16 residues. In DNA, the CDR3 is TGTGCCAGCAGGGAAAGGGAGGCTAGCGGGGGCTACGAGCAGTACTTC. It translates to CASREREASGGYEQYF.

The CDR3 DNA follows: TGTGCCACCATGCAGGGGACCGCCGCCTACGAGCAGTACTTC. Translating it yields CATMQGTAAYEQYF. The chain links TRBV28 to TRBJ2-7, with D perhaps matching TRBD1 (6 bases). V lost 10 bases and J 2 bases, leaving 18 bases between the germline ends. The CDR3 consists of 14 residues. CDR1 MDHEN and CDR2 SYDVKM come from the germline V gene.

Notes on this clone: Other nucleotide sequences in the sample specify the same CDR3. This chain joins TRBV2 and TRBJ2-2; D gene ambiguous. The CDR3 length is 13 residues. Trimming shortened V by 3 bases and J by 5 bases, and 7 bases separated the two germline ends. Germline V CDR1 and CDR2: SNHLY, FYNNEI. The CDR3 reads CASSDLRTGELFF. The CDR3 DNA is TGTGCCAGCAGTGACCTCCGGACCGGGGAGCTGTTTTTT. Using reference TRBV2 and TRBJ2-2 for the parts outside the CDR3, the full variable domain is EPEVTQTPSHQVTQMGQEVILRCVPISNHLYFYWYRQILGQKVEFLVSFYNNEISEKSEIFDDQFSVERPDGSNFTLKIRSTKLEDSAMYFCASSDLRTGELFFGEGSRLTVL.